The 19 T cell receptor beta chains in this list originate from one sample, sequenced in a study of post-analysis software for immune sequencing data. Regarding the study as a whole: TRBV5-6, TRBV5-1 and TRBV20-1 belonged to a set of about five TRBV segments that were more frequent in patients than controls.

Which antigens these TCRs recognize remains unknown. Unique molecular identifiers featured in each of the TCR beta cDNA libraries. TCRdb itself ran the PCR reads through MiXCR, one entry per CDR3 protein. The sample includes about 820,000 distinct CDR3 sequences, approximately 53% seen only once; the top ten take around 4.5%. Sequenced input: blood. Every receptor here comes from a girl aged 10 to 17 with multiple sclerosis.

This clonotype occurred a few times. The chain employs TRBV29-1 and TRBJ2-1; 9 positions agree with TRBD1. This CDR3 comprises 12 residues. Germline V gives CDR1 SQVTM, CDR2 ANQGSEA. J was trimmed by 8 bases and V by 6 bases; bases with no gene match: 5. The CDR3 loop is CSVITGGDEQFF. Written as DNA, the CDR3 is TGCAGCGTCATTACAGGGGGCGATGAGCAGTTCTTC.

This chain connects TRBV12-3 or TRBV12-4 to TRBJ2-5, with unresolved D. The DNA end is more similar to TRBJ2-7, so the J call may be wrong. This CDR3 comprises 15 residues. CDR3 bases: TGTGCCAGCAGTCCAGTAGTAGGAGCGCCGCGCGAGCAGTACTTC. Its protein is CASSPVVGAPREQYF.

On this clonotype: Germline and junction disagree at one end, which may indicate a read error. V is TRBV6-5 and J is TRBJ1-2; D is unclear. Germline CDR1 and CDR2: MNHEY and SVGAGI. The CDR3 is made up of 15 amino acids. The CDR3 protein is CAGSYSAMPGAGYTF. CDR3 nucleotide sequence: TGTGCCGGCAGTTACTCGGCAATGCCGGGCGCTGGCTACACCTTC.

The chain combines TRBV20-1 with TRBJ2-1, with 10 bases lining up with TRBD2. The CDR3 has 17 amino acids. CDR1 DFQATT and CDR2 SNEGSKA come from the germline V gene (reference sequence). V lost 1 base and J lost 2; bases outside the gene matches: 8. CDR3 loop: CSARVLAGVFAYNEQFF. In nucleotides, the CDR3 is TGCAGTGCTAGAGTTCTAGCGGGAGTGTTTGCCTACAATGAGCAGTTCTTC.

This clonotype was counted only a few times. The V call is TRBV19, the J call TRBJ2-5; D not certain. The J call may be faulty, since TRBJ2-7 better matches the DNA end. From germline, CDR1 is LNHDA and CDR2 SQIVND (reference sequence). There are 13 residues in the CDR3. The CDR3 is CASSIGATYEQYF. The CDR3 coding sequence is TGTGCCAGTAGTATAGGGGCGACCTACGAGCAGTACTTC.

The sample holds a few counts of this clonotype. The CDR3 DNA reads as TGTGCCAGCAGTGGGGGACTCGCAGATACGCAGTATTTT. It codes for CASSGGLADTQYF. This chain joins TRBV6-1 and TRBJ2-3, with a tentative D call TRBD2 (6 bases). This CDR3 contains 13 residues. Trimming left V 4 bases short and J 4 bases short, with 9 bases between. Germline V CDR1 and CDR2: MNHNS, SASEGT.

The chain carries TRBV10-3 and TRBJ1-5; D not resolved. V was cut by 4 bases and J by 3 bases, with 7 bases left in between. The length of the CDR3 is 13 residues. The germline gives CDR1 ENHRY, CDR2 SYGVKD. CDR3 coding DNA: TGTGCCATCAGTGTGGACGCCAATCAGCCCCAGCATTTT. Its translation is CAISVDANQPQHF.

The rearrangement uses TRBV3-1 and TRBJ2-1, with D possibly being TRBD2 (6 bases). The CDR3 extends over 13 amino acids. V was shortened by 6 bases and J by 7 bases, with 13 bases between the two germline ends. CDR1 is LGHDT and CDR2 is YNNKEL in the germline V gene (reference sequence). CDR3 bases: TGTGCCAGCAGTCCCCTCGGAGGGAATGAGCAGTTCTTC. Amino acids: CASSPLGGNEQFF.

The chain has TRBV10-3 and TRBJ2-5; TRBD2 matches 8 bases. Germline assignment: CDR1 ENHRY and CDR2 SYGVKD. V gave up 5 bases and J gave up 5 bases; unmatched junction bases: 10. This CDR3 spans 15 amino acids. The CDR3, as DNA: TGTGCCATCAGTATGACGGGGGGGCCGCAGGAGACCCAGTACTTC. It yields the protein CAISMTGGPQETQYF.

V is TRBV29-1 and J is TRBJ2-1; 14 bases agree with TRBD2. Germline CDR1 SQVTM, CDR2 ANQGSEA. The CDR3 is 18 amino acids. The CDR3 is CRLTRTSGGLPSYNEQFF. CDR3 DNA: TGCAGACTCACCCGGACTAGCGGGGGGCTTCCGTCCTACAATGAGCAGTTCTTC.

The V gene is TRBV4-1, the J gene TRBJ1-2; D may be TRBD1 (6 bases). Trimming removed 1 base at V and 1 base at J, with 10 bases between. From germline, CDR1 is MGHRA and CDR2 YSYEKL. This CDR3 comprises 15 residues. The CDR3 protein is CASSQGTALNYGYTF. CDR3 bases: TGCGCCAGCAGCCAAGGGACAGCGCTTAACTATGGCTACACCTTC.

The rearrangement uses TRBV4-1 and TRBJ1-6; no reliable D call. The germline V gene has CDR1 MGHRA and CDR2 YSYEKL. This CDR3 region has 11 residues. V was cut by 1 base and J by 10 bases, with 2 bases left in between. This chain's CDR3 is CASSQGSPLHF. In DNA, the CDR3 is TGCGCCAGCAGCCAAGGCTCACCCCTCCACTTT.

The CDR3: CASRSEWTANTDTQYF. CDR3 sequence (DNA): TGTGCCAGCAGGAGTGAATGGACAGCCAACACAGATACGCAGTATTTT. The genes are TRBV6-5 and TRBJ2-3; perhaps TRBD1 as D (6 bases). V was clipped by 6 bases and J by 2 bases, with 18 bases between them. Germline-derived CDR1 and CDR2 are MNHEY and SVGAGI. This CDR3 is 16 amino acids long.

This clonotype was picked up one time. As DNA, the CDR3 is TGCGCCAGCAGCGTAGGTCCTCCCTACGAGCAGTACTTC. Translated: CASSVGPPYEQYF. The chain uses TRBV5-1 and TRBJ2-7; D not resolved. Germline loops: CDR1 SGHRS, CDR2 YFSETQ. Trimming cost V 4 bases and J 2 bases, with 10 bases left between them. The CDR3 contains 13 residues. Variable domain in full (rest from reference TRBV5-1 and TRBJ2-7): KAGVTQTPRYLIKTRGQQVTLSCSPISGHRSVSWYQQTPGQGLQFLFEYFSETQRNKGNFPGRFSGRQFSNSRSEMNVSTLELGDSALYLCASSVGPPYEQYFGPGTRLTVT.

The chain joins TRBV3-1 to TRBJ2-1; D assignment may be TRBD1 or TRBD2 (5 bases each). The CDR3 is made up of 15 amino acids. Per germline, CDR1 LGHDT and CDR2 YNNKEL (reference sequence). Trimming shortened V by 1 base and J by 0 bases, and 7 bases separated the two germline ends. Here the CDR3 reads CASSQAGRSYNEQFF. The CDR3 nucleotides read TGTGCCAGCAGCCAAGCGGGACGCTCCTACAATGAGCAGTTCTTC.

The chain recombines TRBV12-5 with TRBJ2-3; tentatively, D is TRBD2 (6 bases). V gave up 0 bases and J gave up 2 bases, with 12 bases separating them. CDR1 and CDR2 (germline): LGHNT, FRNRAP. CDR3 size: 16 residues. CDR3 region: CASGLVMGGPTDTQYF. The DNA for the CDR3 is TGTGCTAGTGGTTTGGTAATGGGGGGTCCCACAGATACGCAGTATTTT. Complete variable domain (other parts from reference TRBV12-5 and TRBJ2-3): DARVTQTPRHKVTEMGQEVTMRCQPILGHNTVFWYRQTMMQGLELLAYFRNRAPLDDSGMPKDRFSAEMPDATLATLKIQPSEPRDSAVYFCASGLVMGGPTDTQYFGPGTRLTVL.

This chain connects TRBV27 to TRBJ1-1, with D unresolved. This CDR3 is built from 15 residues. V was shortened by 1 base and J by 1 base, with 10 bases between the two germline ends. CDR1 is MNHEY, CDR2 SMNVEV, per germline (reference sequence). The CDR3 protein is CASSLLAGKNTEAFF. In DNA, the CDR3 is TGTGCCAGCAGTTTATTGGCGGGAAAGAACACTGAAGCTTTCTTT.

This clonotype appeared many times. V and J are TRBV7-2 and TRBJ2-7; no reliable D call. The CDR3 length is 14 residues. The V end lost 3 bases, the J end lost 0 bases, and 9 bases lay between the germline ends. Germline CDR1 and CDR2: SGHTA and FQGNSA. For the CDR3, the DNA is TGTGCCAGCAGCTTCAATGGATTCTCCTACGAGCAGTACTTC. It codes for CASSFNGFSYEQYF.

This clonotype was counted only a few times. This chain uses TRBV4-2 with TRBJ2-1, with TRBD2 matching over 9 bases. The trim removed 3 bases at V and 3 bases at J, leaving 6 bases unmatched. Per germline, CDR1 LGHNA and CDR2 YNFKEQ. CDR3 length: 16 amino acids. CDR3 bases: TGTGCCAGCAGCCACCTTAGCGGGGGCGACTACAATGAGCAGTTCTTC. Its translation: CASSHLSGGDYNEQFF.